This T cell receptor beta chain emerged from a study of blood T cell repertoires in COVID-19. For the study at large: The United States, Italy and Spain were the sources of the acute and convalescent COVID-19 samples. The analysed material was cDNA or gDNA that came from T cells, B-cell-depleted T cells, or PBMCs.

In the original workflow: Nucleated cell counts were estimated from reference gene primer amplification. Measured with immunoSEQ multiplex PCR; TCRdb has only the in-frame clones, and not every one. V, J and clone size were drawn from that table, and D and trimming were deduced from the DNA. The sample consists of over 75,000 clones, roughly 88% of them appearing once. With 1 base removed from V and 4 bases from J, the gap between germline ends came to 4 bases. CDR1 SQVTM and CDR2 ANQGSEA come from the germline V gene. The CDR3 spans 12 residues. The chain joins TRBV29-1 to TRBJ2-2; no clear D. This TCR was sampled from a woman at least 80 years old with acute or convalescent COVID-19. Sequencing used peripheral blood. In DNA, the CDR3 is TGCAGCGTTGAAGCCGTCACCGGGGAGCTGTTTTTT. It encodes CSVEAVTGELFF.